The 30 T cell receptor beta chains below all came from one sample that was sequenced in a study of cytomegalovirus exposure and HLA in healthy donors. Use of 60 Vbeta and 13 Jbeta primers characterized the PCR. Assay used: immunoSEQ multiplex PCR; TCRdb lists only in-frame clones, some missing. The sample holds around 29,000 clones, about 62% seen once. The specimen sequenced was PBMCs. The source of these receptors is a male donor in good health and CMV-seropositive.

This clone occurred a few times. J is TRBJ1-1 and V is TRBV5-8, with D perhaps matching TRBD1 (5 bases). The CDR3 loop spans 15 amino acids. Germline CDR1 SGHTS, CDR2 YDEGEE. Trimming left V 2 bases short and J 7 bases short, with 18 bases between. The CDR3 sequence: CASSFEAGRDLEAFF. Written as DNA, the CDR3 is TGTGCCAGCAGCTTCGAGGCGGGGAGGGACCTTGAAGCTTTCTTT.

CDR3 bases: TGTGCCAGCTCTATCCACAGGGGAGAGACCCAGTACTTC. Protein product: CASSIHRGETQYF. The chain carries TRBV18 and TRBJ2-5, with 7 positions matching TRBD1. V shed 6 bases, J shed 4 bases, and the junction held 5 bases outside the gene matches. Germline CDR1 KGHSH, CDR2 LQKENI. The CDR3 contains 13 residues.

The chain joins TRBV6-4 to TRBJ1-1; D remains ambiguous. This CDR3 is 15 amino acids long. The V gene's germline CDR1 is MRHNA and CDR2 SNTAGT. The V end lost 0 bases, the J end lost 3 bases, and 11 bases lay between the germline ends. The CDR3, as DNA: TGTGCCAGCAGTGACTCTGGCGGGGAGGACACTGAAGCTTTCTTT. This sequence encodes CASSDSGGEDTEAFF.

This chain joins TRBV18 and TRBJ1-1; 7 positions agree with TRBD1. The CDR3 consists of 15 residues. Trimming cost V 6 bases and J 1 base; bases outside gene matches: 8. The germline CDR1 and CDR2 sequences are KGHSH and LQKENI. The CDR3, as DNA: TGTGCCAGCTCGTCGGTGACAGGGTCGAACACTGAAGCTTTCTTT. It encodes CASSSVTGSNTEAFF.

V and J are TRBV30 and TRBJ1-5, with 9 bases that match TRBD1. The CDR3 consists of 14 residues. Germline CDR1 is GTSNPN and CDR2 is SVGIG (reference sequence). V shed 3 bases, J shed 6 bases, and the junction held 6 bases outside the gene matches. CDR3: CAWRAGTGLQPQHF. CDR3 bases: TGTGCCTGGAGAGCCGGGACAGGGCTTCAGCCCCAGCATTTT.

This rearrangement joins TRBV5-6 to TRBJ1-1; 7 nucleotides line up with TRBD1. The CDR3 covers 14 residues. Germline lookup yields CDR1 SGHDT and CDR2 YYEEEE. V shed 4 bases and J 1 base; nucleotides not matched to a gene: 4. The CDR3 bases are TGTGCCAGCAGCCTTAGACAGGGGAACACTGAAGCTTTCTTT. It encodes CASSLRQGNTEAFF. Full variable domain (missing parts from reference TRBV5-6 and TRBJ1-1): DAGVTQSPTHLIKTRGQQVTLRCSPKSGHDTVSWYQQALGQGPQFIFQYYEEEERQRGNFPDRFSGHQFPNYSSELNVNALLLGDSALYLCASSLRQGNTEAFFGQGTRLTVV.

This chain connects TRBV6-1 to TRBJ1-2, with 7 bases identical to TRBD1. Looked up from germline, CDR1 is MNHNS and CDR2 is SASEGT. Unmatched junction bases numbered 5, after V lost 3 bases and J lost 4 bases. The CDR3 is made up of 14 amino acids. The CDR3 nucleotides are TGTGCCAGCAGTGACAGGGGACAGATCTATGGCTACACCTTC. It yields the protein CASSDRGQIYGYTF.

Many counts were recorded for this clone. The rearrangement links TRBV7-2 to TRBJ2-7, with D possibly TRBD2 on 6 matching bases. V lost 1 base and J lost 0, with 22 bases in between. The CDR3 loop spans 19 amino acids. Looked up from germline, CDR1 is SGHTA and CDR2 is FQGNSA. This chain's CDR3 is CASSLVPAGRGSPSYEQYF. The CDR3 nucleotides are TGTGCCAGCAGCTTAGTCCCTGCGGGCCGGGGGTCCCCCTCCTACGAGCAGTACTTC.

On this clone itself: Germline is not matched at one junction end, which may reflect a read error. This chain's CDR3 is CASSYVQTSYNQQFF. The DNA of the CDR3 is TGTGCCAGCAGTTACGTCCAGACTAGTTACAATCAGCAGTTCTTC. This sequence joins TRBV6-5 and TRBJ2-1; perhaps TRBD2 as D (6 bases). The CDR3 length is 15 residues. Germline-derived CDR1 and CDR2 are MNHEY and SVGAGI.

This chain connects TRBV5-1 to TRBJ2-3; D uncertain. Germline CDR1 is SGHRS and CDR2 is YFSETQ. The CDR3 covers 14 residues. Trimming cost V 1 base and J 6 bases, with 12 bases left between them. CDR3 sequence reads: CASSLSLQVDTQYF. CDR3 coding DNA: TGCGCCAGCAGCTTGAGTCTCCAGGTCGATACGCAGTATTTT.

V usage is TRBV6-5 and J usage is TRBJ1-3; D is perhaps TRBD1 (5 bases). The CDR3 length is 15 residues. Trimming cost V 7 bases and J 0 bases, with 13 bases left between them. Germline loops: CDR1 MNHEY, CDR2 SVGAGI. CDR3 sequence (DNA): TGTGCCAGCACAGGGCAGCCCGACTCTGGAAACACCATATATTTT. Translated, it gives CASTGQPDSGNTIYF.

The J gene is TRBJ2-1, the V gene TRBV6-5, with D uncertain. The CDR3 covers 13 residues. Trimming left V 2 bases short and J 5 bases short, with 7 bases between. Germline CDR1 and CDR2: MNHEY and SVGAGI. Here the CDR3 DNA reads TGTGCCAGCAGTTACGATAGAGACAATGAGCAGTTCTTC. Translated, it gives CASSYDRDNEQFF.

This chain links TRBV19 with TRBJ1-5; perhaps TRBD1 as D (6 bases). Germline-derived CDR1 and CDR2 are LNHDA and SQIVND (reference sequence). Deletions cut 8 bases from V and 0 bases from J, with 14 bases between. This CDR3 region has 15 residues. The CDR3 sequence: CASSGTHNSNQPQHF. The DNA of the CDR3 is TGTGCCAGTTCTGGGACACACAATAGCAATCAGCCCCAGCATTTT. Complete variable domain (other parts from reference TRBV19 and TRBJ1-5): DGGITQSPKYLFRKEGQNVTLSCEQNLNHDAMYWYRQDPGQGLRLIYYSQIVNDFQKGDIAEGYSVSREKKESFPLTVTSAQKNPTAFYLCASSGTHNSNQPQHFGDGTRLSIL.

This clone was recorded a few times. The chain carries TRBV10-3 and TRBJ2-1; 8 bases agree with TRBD1. The trim removed 4 bases at V and 5 bases at J, leaving 7 bases unmatched. The CDR3 extends over 15 amino acids. Germline V CDR1 and CDR2: ENHRY, SYGVKD. This CDR3 reads CAISVSGTGHNEQFF. For the CDR3, the DNA is TGTGCCATCAGTGTATCCGGGACAGGTCACAATGAGCAGTTCTTC.

V usage is TRBV28 and J usage is TRBJ2-3; D not certain. Germline V gene sequence: CDR1 MDHEN, CDR2 SYDVKM. Trimming removed 6 bases at V and 4 bases at J, with 14 bases between. This CDR3 is built from 14 residues. CDR3 DNA sequence: TGTGCCAGCAGCTTGCGAGTGAGGCCAGATACGCAGTATTTT. Amino acid sequence: CASSLRVRPDTQYF.

This clone was counted a few times. The J gene is TRBJ2-5, the V gene TRBV30, with 7 bases that match TRBD1. Unmatched junction bases numbered 6, after V lost 2 bases and J lost 3 bases. CDR3 size: 14 residues. Germline V CDR1 and CDR2: GTSNPN, SVGIG (reference sequence). Here the CDR3 reads CAWSTLGQEETQYF. The CDR3 DNA reads as TGTGCCTGGAGTACACTCGGACAGGAAGAGACCCAGTACTTC.

This sequence joins TRBV28 and TRBJ2-5; TRBD2 agrees at 12 bases. V lost 3 bases, J lost 5 bases, and 13 bases stayed unmatched. Germline V gene lookup returns CDR1 MDHEN and CDR2 SYDVKM. CDR3 size: 18 residues. As DNA, the CDR3 is TGTGCCAGCAGTTTGGGTCTGACTAGCGGGAGTATTGCCGAGACCCAGTACTTC. This encodes CASSLGLTSGSIAETQYF.

This chain uses TRBV6-5 with TRBJ2-7; TRBD1 aligns across 10 bases. The trim removed 4 bases at V and 0 bases at J, leaving 6 bases unmatched. Germline CDR1 reads MNHEY; CDR2 reads SVGAGI. This CDR3 contains 16 residues. As DNA, the CDR3 is TGTGCCAGCAGTTTGGGGACAGGGGTGAGCTCCTACGAGCAGTACTTC. This encodes CASSLGTGVSSYEQYF.

This clone was seen more than once but under ten times. A far larger clone lies a single base away; this is likely a read error. The chain has TRBV14 and TRBJ1-1; tentative D call: TRBD1 (6 bases). Germline CDR1 and CDR2: SGHDN and FVKESK. There are 14 residues in the CDR3. The CDR3 bases are TGTGCCCGCAGCCCCCAACAGGGATGGGGTGAAGCTTTCTTT. The encoded protein is CARSPQQGWGEAFF.

CDR3 coding DNA: TGTGCCAGTAAAGGGGTGTCAAACTATGGCTACACCTTC. Protein product: CASKGVSNYGYTF. The chain has TRBV19 and TRBJ1-2; D perhaps matches TRBD1 (5 bases). V gave up 7 bases and J gave up 2 bases, with 11 bases separating them. Germline CDR1 is LNHDA and CDR2 is SQIVND (reference sequence). The CDR3 covers 13 residues.

This clone was picked up a small number of times. The gene calls are TRBV6-4 and TRBJ1-1, with D possibly being TRBD1 (5 bases). CDR1 and CDR2 (germline): MRHNA, SNTAGT. Trimming pared 5 bases from V and 4 bases from J, leaving 17 bases between. CDR3 size: 15 residues. The CDR3 sequence: CASSPTDRTITEAFF. In DNA, the CDR3 is TGTGCCAGCAGTCCGACAGATCGCACAATCACTGAAGCTTTCTTT.

The sample holds a few counts of this clone. The rearrangement joins TRBV5-1 to TRBJ1-1; the D gene is possibly TRBD1 (6 bases). V dropped 8 bases and J dropped 6 bases, with 14 bases sitting between them. This CDR3 comprises 12 residues. In germline, CDR1 is SGHRS, CDR2 YFSETQ. The DNA of the CDR3 is TGCGCCAGTGGGGGACAAGGTTCTGAAGCTTTCTTT. It yields the protein CASGGQGSEAFF.

This chain uses TRBV7-9 with TRBJ1-2; D not certain. V was cut by 5 bases and J by 6 bases, with 22 bases left in between. The CDR3 has 16 amino acids. Germline CDR1 and CDR2: SEHNR and FQNEAQ (reference sequence). The CDR3 DNA is TGTGCCAGCAGCCCACCCGTCTGGAGCACATCACATGGCTACACCTTC. It yields the protein CASSPPVWSTSHGYTF.

V usage is TRBV19 and J usage is TRBJ1-2; a possible D gene is TRBD1 (6 bases). CDR3 size: 13 residues. V lost 3 bases and J 2 bases, leaving 7 bases between the germline ends. Germline loops: CDR1 LNHDA, CDR2 SQIVND (reference sequence). CDR3 loop: CASSITGNYGYTF. CDR3 DNA: TGTGCCAGTAGTATTACAGGGAACTATGGCTACACCTTC.

The chain uses TRBV27 and TRBJ1-1; D possibly corresponds to TRBD1 (6 bases). Deletions cut 4 bases from V and 11 bases from J, with 20 bases between. Germline values: CDR1 MNHEY, CDR2 SMNVEV (reference sequence). The length of the CDR3 is 14 residues. CDR3 bases: TGTGCCAGCAGTTACGTGGCAGGGGCCCAGCGGGCTTTCTTT. Encoded protein: CASSYVAGAQRAFF.

On this clone: Other DNA sequences from this sample encode an identical CDR3 as well. The genes are TRBV10-3 and TRBJ1-6; D is ambiguous. Germline CDR1 is ENHRY and CDR2 is SYGVKD. V gave up 0 bases and J gave up 14 bases, with 11 bases separating them. There are 13 residues in the CDR3. Written as DNA, the CDR3 is TGTGCCATCAGTGAGTCAGAGGGTTTTGCCCTCCACTTT. As protein: CAISESEGFALHF.

This clone appeared a single time. The chain uses TRBV5-6 and TRBJ1-6; D unclear. Trimming took 1 base from V and 6 from J, leaving 11 bases between them. Germline V gene sequence: CDR1 SGHDT, CDR2 YYEEEE. CDR3 size: 15 residues. This chain's CDR3 is CASSLTERSNSPLHF. The CDR3 DNA reads as TGTGCCAGCAGCTTGACGGAGCGTAGTAATTCACCCCTCCACTTT.

V gene TRBV5-6 combines with J gene TRBJ2-7; TRBD2 matches at 10 bases. V lost 3 bases and J lost 4; bases outside the gene matches: 4. The CDR3 sequence is 14 residues long. CDR1 SGHDT and CDR2 YYEEEE come from the germline V gene. As DNA, the CDR3 is TGTGCCAGCAGCTCCACTAGCGGGGATTACGAGCAGTACTTC. This translates into CASSSTSGDYEQYF.

V gene TRBV25-1 combines with J gene TRBJ2-2, with D maybe TRBD2 (5 bases). V lost 3 bases to trimming and J lost 1 base, with 9 bases between them. The CDR3 is 15 residues long. Germline V gene sequence: CDR1 MGHDK, CDR2 SYGVNS. CDR3 residues: CASSDPGKNTGELFF. CDR3 nucleotide sequence: TGTGCCAGCAGTGACCCGGGGAAGAACACCGGGGAGCTGTTTTTT.

This clone has only one observation. The chain uses TRBV6-5 and TRBJ1-2, with a weak D call TRBD1 (6 bases). Germline assignment: CDR1 MNHEY and CDR2 SVGAGI. The V gene lost 6 bases and the J gene lost 7 bases, with 18 bases spanning the gap. This CDR3 comprises 14 residues. The CDR3 here is CASRSDLRGGGYTF. The DNA of the CDR3 is TGTGCCAGCAGATCGGACCTGCGAGGGGGTGGCTACACCTTC.